Listed below are T cell receptor beta chains from one sample, sequenced in a study of radiotherapy plus CTLA-4 blockade in lung cancer. Sequencing was performed with immunoSEQ multiplex PCR; in TCRdb, only in-frame clones are kept and a portion is missing. The sample records tens of thousands of clones, about 87% being singletons. Sequenced here: peripheral blood, sampled from a patient treated with radiotherapy plus ipilimumab. These receptors originate from a human donor with non-small cell lung cancer that progressed on radiotherapy plus ipilimumab. Each CDR3 is given with its conserved first and last residue. D genes are given only for firm matches. Expanded clones are given a class, and other clones once, few, many or no size at all.

>.|TRBV5-1|TRBJ2-2|TRBD1
TGCGCCAGCAGCTTGGGACAGGGTCTAACCGGGGAGCTGTTTTTT
CASSLGQGLTGELFF
>.|TRBV7-2|TRBJ2-5|.
TGTGCCAGCAGCTTATGGACCGGTGAGACCCAGTACTTC
CASSLWTGETQYF
>.|TRBV19|TRBJ2-2|TRBD2
TGTGCCAGTAGTAGCAAGGCGGGAGGGATCACCGGGGAGCTGTTTTTT
CASSSKAGGITGELFF
>.|TRBV9|TRBJ1-1|.
TGTGCCAGCAGCGTAACCTCCGGGAACACTGAAGCTTTCTTT
CASSVTSGNTEAFF
>.|TRBV5-6|TRBJ2-2|TRBD1
TGTGCCAGCAGCTTCAGGGGGCACGGCGGGGAGCTGTTTTTT
CASSFRGHGGELFF
>.|TRBV7-2|TRBJ2-4|TRBD1
TGTGCCAGCAGCTTAGGGGACAGGGCCCCAAACATTCAGTACTTC
CASSLGDRAPNIQYF
>.|TRBV4-2|TRBJ2-7|TRBD1
TGTGCCAGCAGCCAAGGGTCAGGGGGCGCTTTCTACGAGCAGTACTTC
CASSQGSGGAFYEQYF
>.|TRBV5-1|TRBJ2-4|TRBD1
TGCGCCAGCAGCAGAGACAGGGTGGCTTCAGGAAACATTCAGTACTTC
CASSRDRVASGNIQYF
>.|TRBV7-2|TRBJ2-7|TRBD2
TGTGCCAGCAGCTTAGGCGCGGGGGGAGCCTACGAGCAGTACTTC
CASSLGAGGAYEQYF
>.|TRBV6-9|TRBJ1-1|TRBD1
TGTGCCAGCAGGGACAGGGACTCTGAGAACACTGAAGCTTTCTTT
CASRDRDSENTEAFF
>.|TRBV6-5|TRBJ2-3|.
TGTGCCAGCACGGAGAGAAGGAGGACAGATACGCAGTATTTT
CASTERRRTDTQYF
>.|TRBV19|TRBJ1-2|TRBD1
TGTGCCAGTACCCCCCAGGGGGACAGGGGGTATGGCTACACCTTC
CASTPQGDRGYGYTF
>.|TRBV2|TRBJ2-7|.
TGTGCCAGCAGTGATGAGGCAGCGTCAGAACAGTACTTC
CASSDEAASEQYF
>.|TRBV5-5|TRBJ1-2|.
TGTGCCAGCAGCTTACACAGATCCTGGGGGCAAAGTCGCGGCTACACCTTC
CASSLHRSWGQSRGYTF
>.|TRBV6-4|TRBJ1-5|.
TGTGCCAGCAGTGACCACTCCGAGAATGCTCAATATAGCAATCAGCCCCAGCATTTT
CASSDHSENAQYSNQPQHF
>.|TRBV29-1|TRBJ2-1|.
TGCAGCGTTGCGGTAAGCTCCTACAATGAGCAGTTCTTC
CSVAVSSYNEQFF
>.|TRBV18|TRBJ1-5|.
TGTGCCAGCTCACTATTGGGGCAGCAGCCCCAGCATTTT
CASSLLGQQPQHF
>.|TRBV27|TRBJ2-7|.
TGTGCCAGCAGTTACTACATGAGCTCCTACGAGCAGTACTTC
CASSYYMSSYEQYF
>.|TRBV5-7|TRBJ2-7|.
TGTGCCAGCAGCTTGGGAGCGGGACAGGCCACCTACGAGCAGTACTTC
CASSLGAGQATYEQYF
>.|TRBV19|TRBJ1-2|.
TGTGCCAGTAGTATAAACTCAGCTAACTATGGCTACACCTTC
CASSINSANYGYTF
>.|TRBV6-1|TRBJ1-2|.
TGTGCCAGCAGTGAACCCACGGTAGACTATGGCTACACCTTC
CASSEPTVDYGYTF
>.|TRBV7-8|TRBJ1-5|.
TGTGCCAGCAGCCGGGCGGAAAACCAGCCCCAGCATTTT
CASSRAENQPQHF
>.|TRBV5-1|TRBJ1-5|.
TGCGCCAGCAGCTTGGCGGACAGCTCCAATCAGCCCCAGCATTTT
CASSLADSSNQPQHF
>once|TRBV30|TRBJ2-1|TRBD1
TGTGCCTGGACTACGGACACAGGGGTATACAATGAGCAGTTCTTC
CAWTTDTGVYNEQFF
>.|TRBV4-2|TRBJ1-3|TRBD1
TGTGCCAGCAGCCAAGGGCTGGACAGGGCTGGAAACACCATATATTTT
CASSQGLDRAGNTIYF
>.|TRBV7-5|TRBJ1-5|.
TGTGACCTGGCACAGGGCCCTCCTAATCAGCCCCAGCATTTT
CDLAQGPPNQPQHF
>.|TRBV18|TRBJ2-7|TRBD2
TGTGCCAGCTCACCACCGGAAACTAGCGTTACCTACGAGCAGTACTTC
CASSPPETSVTYEQYF
>.|TRBV5-1|TRBJ2-3|.
TGCGCCAGCAAGAAGGGGACGGACACAGATACGCAGTATTTT
CASKKGTDTDTQYF
>once|TRBV6-4|TRBJ1-1|.
TGTGCCAGCAGTGCCCGCCTGAACACTGAAGCTTTCTTT
CASSARLNTEAFF
>few|TRBV10-3|TRBJ1-2|TRBD1
TGTGCCACCGGAACCGGGACAGGGAACTATGGCTACACCTTC
CATGTGTGNYGYTF
>once|TRBV7-2|TRBJ2-1|.
TGTGCCAGCAGCTTACGGGTGGGGGCCCCCTACAATGAGCAGTTCTTC
CASSLRVGAPYNEQFF
>.|TRBV28|TRBJ1-2|.
TGTGCCAGCAGTCGGGGTTCTAACTATGGCTACACCTTC
CASSRGSNYGYTF
>.|TRBV18|TRBJ2-1|TRBD2
TGTGCCAGCTCACCACAGAACCGCCGACTAGCCTCCTACAATGAGCAGTTCTTC
CASSPQNRRLASYNEQFF
>.|TRBV2|TRBJ1-6|TRBD1
TGTGCCAGCAGTGAAGCCTCAGGGGGGAATTCACCCCTCCACTTT
CASSEASGGNSPLHF
>.|TRBV30|TRBJ2-7|.
TGTGCCTGGAGTGCTGGCAGAACCTACGAGCAGTACTTC
CAWSAGRTYEQYF
>.|TRBV5-1|TRBJ2-3|TRBD1
TGCGCCAGCAGCTTTGGGACAGAGGGCGTGGGGCGACGCACAGATACGCAGTATTTT
CASSFGTEGVGRRTDTQYF
>.|TRBV10-3|TRBJ1-1|.
TGTGCCATCCGGGAACAGCGATGGGACACCAACACTGAAGCTTTCTTT
CAIREQRWDTNTEAFF
>.|TRBV29-1|TRBJ1-2|.
TGCAGCGTTGTAGTCCCTAAGAACTATGGCTACACCTTC
CSVVVPKNYGYTF
>.|TRBV7-2|TRBJ2-7|.
TGTGCCAGCAGCTTAGTCGTTGGTAGCAGCTACGAGCAGTACTTC
CASSLVVGSSYEQYF
>many|TRBV11-2|TRBJ1-3|TRBD1
TGTGCCAGCAGCTTACGGGGACAGGGCTTCTCTGGAAACACCATATATTTT
CASSLRGQGFSGNTIYF